What follows are 15 T cell receptor beta chains derived from one specimen sequenced in a study of blood T cell repertoires in COVID-19. Profiling relied on immunoSEQ multiplex PCR, and the TCRdb table lists in-frame clones only, not all of them. Of some 89,000 clones detected, over 60% appear once; the ten largest clones hold over 6.5%. Sample: peripheral blood. The receptors come from an older man with acute or convalescent COVID-19.

This clone turned up a few times. J is TRBJ2-7 and V is TRBV5-1; 7 positions agree with TRBD2. CDR3 length: 13 amino acids. CDR1 and CDR2 (germline): SGHRS, YFSETQ. Trimming cost V 2 bases and J 3 bases; bases outside gene matches: 2. Written as DNA, the CDR3 is TGCGCCAGCAGCTTAACGGGGGGCTACGAGCAGTACTTC. Translating gives CASSLTGGYEQYF.

This chain joins TRBV15 and TRBJ1-2, with 7 bases lining up with TRBD1. CDR3 length equals 17 residues. V lost 0 bases and J lost 3; bases outside the gene matches: 10. CDR1 is LNHNV and CDR2 is YYDKDF in the germline V gene (reference sequence). The CDR3 region is CATSREGGAQSHYGYTF. The CDR3 nucleotides read TGTGCCACCAGCAGAGAAGGGGGCGCCCAGTCCCACTATGGCTACACCTTC.

The chain uses TRBV19 and TRBJ1-1; D uncertain. The CDR3 spans 14 residues. The germline V gene has CDR1 LNHDA and CDR2 SQIVND (reference sequence). V shed 3 bases and J shed 0 bases, with 8 bases lying between them. CDR3 amino acids: CASSIERLNTEAFF. For the CDR3, the DNA is TGTGCCAGTAGTATTGAGAGATTGAACACTGAAGCTTTCTTT.

Written as DNA, the CDR3 is TGTGCCAGCAGCTACGACGGACAGGGACAAGAGACCCAGTACTTC. Amino acids: CASSYDGQGQETQYF. This chain links TRBV7-8 with TRBJ2-5; 8 bases match TRBD1. Germline assignment: CDR1 SGHVS and CDR2 FQNEAQ. The CDR3 sequence is 15 residues long. The V segment lost 4 bases and the J segment 2 bases; nucleotides outside the gene matches: 6.

This chain joins TRBV13 and TRBJ2-5; TRBD2 agrees at 7 bases. The CDR3 is 16 amino acids. Germline lookup yields CDR1 PRHDT and CDR2 FYEKMQ (reference sequence). J gave up 2 bases and V 5 bases, and 11 bases lay outside the gene matches. The DNA of the CDR3 is TGTGCCAGCAGCCGACTCGGGGGGAGCCGACAAGAGACCCAGTACTTC. Translation: CASSRLGGSRQETQYF. Drawing the rest from reference TRBV13 and TRBJ2-5, the complete variable domain is AAGVIQSPRHLIKEKRETATLKCYPIPRHDTVYWYQQGPGQDPQFLISFYEKMQSDKGSIPDRFSAQQFSDYHSELNMSSLELGDSALYFCASSRLGGSRQETQYFGPGTRLLVL.

The rearrangement links TRBV9 to TRBJ2-2, with unresolved D. CDR1 is SGDLS and CDR2 is YYNGEE in the germline V gene. CDR3 length: 14 amino acids. V lost 7 bases and J 3 bases, leaving 13 bases between the germline ends. CDR3 loop: CASHGSKDTGELFF. The CDR3 nucleotides are TGTGCCAGCCACGGGTCGAAAGACACCGGGGAGCTGTTTTTT.

The chain links TRBV7-3 to TRBJ2-5, with D maybe TRBD2 (6 bases). Germline V CDR1 and CDR2: SGHTA, FQGTGA. The CDR3 has 13 amino acids. Trimming removed 5 bases at V and 6 bases at J, with 13 bases between. DNA of the CDR3: TGTGCCAGCAGCCCACAGGCGGGGAAGACCCAGTACTTC. This encodes CASSPQAGKTQYF.

The chain joins TRBV19 to TRBJ2-5; the match to TRBD1 covers 10 bases. Germline CDR1 is LNHDA and CDR2 is SQIVND (reference sequence). Germline trimming cut 6 bases from V and 4 bases from J; bases unmatched to any gene: 8. The CDR3 contains 15 residues. The CDR3 here is CASSQTRTGGETQYF. CDR3 DNA: TGTGCCAGTAGCCAAACCCGGACAGGGGGAGAGACCCAGTACTTC.

V and J are TRBV10-3 and TRBJ1-3; D unresolved. The CDR3 is 17 residues long. V lost 2 bases and J lost 4, with 18 bases in between. The germline CDR1 and CDR2 sequences are ENHRY and SYGVKD. This CDR3 is CAISEPLLGGRGNTIYF. For the CDR3, the DNA is TGTGCCATCAGTGAGCCTCTCCTAGGAGGGAGGGGAAACACCATATATTTT.

This clone was picked up a small number of times. The chain has TRBV6-5 and TRBJ2-1, with a weak D call TRBD2 (7 bases). The length of the CDR3 is 16 residues. The germline V gene has CDR1 MNHEY and CDR2 SVGAGI. V lost 2 bases to trimming and J lost 9 bases, with 20 bases between them. CDR3 nucleotides: TGTGCCAGCAGTTACGAGTGGGGGGGGGCAGTCGGTGAGCAGTTCTTC. Protein sequence: CASSYEWGGAVGEQFF.

The V call is TRBV29-1, the J call TRBJ2-1, with 10 bases that match TRBD2. The CDR3 totals 18 residues. V dropped 6 bases and J dropped 9; count of bases not matched to a gene: 23. Germline-derived CDR1 and CDR2 are SQVTM and ANQGSEA. CDR3 amino acids: CSVATGLASGSLFGEQFF. As DNA, the CDR3 is TGCAGCGTGGCGACAGGGTTGGCTAGCGGGAGCCTCTTTGGTGAGCAGTTCTTC.

The CDR3 nucleotides read TGTGCCAGCAGCTTCGACTCCCGGGACTGGAGTTCCAATGAGCAGTTCTTC. Translating it yields CASSFDSRDWSSNEQFF. V usage is TRBV7-2 and J usage is TRBJ2-1; a possible D gene is TRBD2 (6 bases). Looked up from germline, CDR1 is SGHTA and CDR2 is FQGNSA. The CDR3 spans 17 residues. V lost 3 bases to trimming and J lost 6 bases, with 21 bases between them.

The chain uses TRBV18 and TRBJ2-3, with 8 bases lining up with TRBD2. CDR1 KGHSH and CDR2 LQKENI come from the germline V gene. The CDR3 is 16 residues long. The J segment lost 3 bases and the V segment lost 5 bases, leaving 10 bases of the junction unmatched. The CDR3 region is CASSSTAGAGTDTQYF. The DNA of the CDR3 is TGTGCCAGCTCATCAACAGCGGGGGCGGGAACAGATACGCAGTATTTT.

The rearrangement joins TRBV21-1 to TRBJ2-2; the table gives TRBD2 as D, unverified against the DNA. TRBV21-1 is a documented pseudogene. The CDR3 totals 14 residues. CDR3 sequence: CASPGGRNTGELFF. DNA of the CDR3: TGTGCCAGCCCCGGGGGGCGTAACACCGGGGAGCTGTTTTTT.

The chain links TRBV30 to TRBJ1-2; 8 bases are shared with TRBD1. Germline V CDR1 and CDR2: GTSNPN, SVGIG (reference sequence). The CDR3 covers 14 residues. Germline trimming cut 5 bases from V and 5 bases from J; bases unmatched to any gene: 10. The CDR3 region has the DNA TGTGCCTGGGGGGACATGACAGGGGATTATGGCTACACCTTC. Protein: CAWGDMTGDYGYTF.